The T cell receptor (beta chain) under discussion was sequenced for a study of T-cell reconstitution after alpha-beta-depleted transplantation in children. Points from the study as a whole: One year after transplant, T-cell counts and diversity came mostly from newly produced T cells. Elevated TCRbeta diversity at day 60 was traced, in some patients, to surviving recipient T cells and thymic progenitors. At around two months after transplant, the alpha-beta T cells were reportedly derived from several hundred expanded clones that came from non-depleted graft cells.

TCRbeta library preparation incorporated unique molecular identifiers. TCRdb processed the PCR reads anew with MiXCR; each CDR3 protein has one entry. The table has some 310,000 distinct CDR3 sequences, approximately 23% seen once. In regard to this clonotype: Its antigen is as yet unknown. Mismatch with germline at one junction end may stem from a read error.

This CDR3 has 15 residues. The V gene's germline CDR1 is KGHDR and CDR2 SFDVKD. This chain uses TRBV24-1 with TRBJ1-1; a possible D gene is TRBD1 (6 bases). The sequence came from a male patient aged 10-17 years who had a stem cell transplant for acute lymphoblastic leukemia, so the T cells may come from the graft donor. Sequenced here: PBMCs, mostly from graft donor cells, sampled 180 days after TCRalphabeta/CD19-depleted stem cell transplant. CDR3 DNA sequence: TGTGCCACCAGAGATTTAGGACAGAGAAACACTGAAGCTTTCTTT. As protein: CATRDLGQRNTEAFF.